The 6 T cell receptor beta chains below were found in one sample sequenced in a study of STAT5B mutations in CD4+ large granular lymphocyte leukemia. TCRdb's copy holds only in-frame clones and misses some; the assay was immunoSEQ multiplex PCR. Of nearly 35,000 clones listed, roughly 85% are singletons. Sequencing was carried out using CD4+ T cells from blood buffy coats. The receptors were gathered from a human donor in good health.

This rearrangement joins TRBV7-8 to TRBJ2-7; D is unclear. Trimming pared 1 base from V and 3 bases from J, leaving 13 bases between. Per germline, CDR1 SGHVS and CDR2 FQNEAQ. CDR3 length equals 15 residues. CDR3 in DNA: TGTGCCAGCAGCTTAGTACCCAACACGGGCTACGAGCAGTACTTC. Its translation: CASSLVPNTGYEQYF.

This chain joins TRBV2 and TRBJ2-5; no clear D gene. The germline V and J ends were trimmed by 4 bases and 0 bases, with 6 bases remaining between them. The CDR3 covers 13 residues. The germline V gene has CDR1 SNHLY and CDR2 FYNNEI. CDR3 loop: CASSGQNQETQYF. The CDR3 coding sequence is TGTGCCAGCAGTGGGCAAAACCAAGAGACCCAGTACTTC.

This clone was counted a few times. CDR3 amino acids: CASRNGRYSNQPQHF. The CDR3, as DNA: TGTGCCAGCAGGAACGGACGGTATAGCAATCAGCCCCAGCATTTT. V gene TRBV28 combines with J gene TRBJ1-5; D call uncertain. The V end was cut by 6 bases, the J end by 0 bases, with 12 bases between. CDR1 is MDHEN, CDR2 SYDVKM, per germline. The CDR3 extends over 15 amino acids.

DNA of the CDR3: TGTGCCAGCAGCCCCCGGGGACTAGCGGGAGTCGAGCAGTACTTC. Translation gives CASSPRGLAGVEQYF. The rearrangement uses TRBV7-9 and TRBJ2-7; TRBD2 agrees at 14 bases. J gave up 6 bases and V 5 bases, and 6 bases lay outside the gene matches. The CDR3 length is 15 residues. Germline values: CDR1 SEHNR, CDR2 FQNEAQ (reference sequence).

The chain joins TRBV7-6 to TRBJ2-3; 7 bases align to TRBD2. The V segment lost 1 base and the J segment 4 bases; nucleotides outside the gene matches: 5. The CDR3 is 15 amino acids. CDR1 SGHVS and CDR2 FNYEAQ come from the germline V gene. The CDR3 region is CASSLGGGRADTQYF. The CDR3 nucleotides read TGTGCCAGCAGCTTAGGCGGGGGAAGGGCAGATACGCAGTATTTT. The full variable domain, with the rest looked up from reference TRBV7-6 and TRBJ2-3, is GAGVSQSPRYKVTKRGQDVALRCDPISGHVSLYWYRQALGQGPEFLTYFNYEAQQDKSGLPNDRFSAERPEGSISTLTIQRTEQRDSAMYRCASSLGGGRADTQYFGPGTRLTVL.

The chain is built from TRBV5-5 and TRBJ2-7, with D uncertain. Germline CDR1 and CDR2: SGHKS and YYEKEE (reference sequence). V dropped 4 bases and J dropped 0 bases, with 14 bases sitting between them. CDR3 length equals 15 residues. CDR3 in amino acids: CASSPTSTRSYEQYF. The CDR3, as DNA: TGTGCCAGCAGCCCTACATCGACCCGCTCCTACGAGCAGTACTTC.